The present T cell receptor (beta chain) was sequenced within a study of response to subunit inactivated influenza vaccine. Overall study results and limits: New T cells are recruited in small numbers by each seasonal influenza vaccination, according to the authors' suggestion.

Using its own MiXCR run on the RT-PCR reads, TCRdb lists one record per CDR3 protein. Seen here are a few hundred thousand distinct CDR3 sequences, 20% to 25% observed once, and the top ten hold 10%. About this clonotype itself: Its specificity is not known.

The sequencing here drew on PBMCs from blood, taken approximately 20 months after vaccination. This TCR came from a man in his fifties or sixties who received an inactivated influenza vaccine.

In nucleotides, the CDR3 is TGTGCCAGCAGCCTCGGGACCACCCGGGAGACCCAGTACTTC. Translation gives CASSLGTTRETQYF. The J gene is TRBJ2-5, the V gene TRBV3-1, with D perhaps TRBD1 or TRBD2 (5 bases each). CDR3 length: 14 residues. V was trimmed by 4 bases and J by 5 bases, leaving 14 bases between them. CDR1 and CDR2 from the germline V gene are LGHDT and YNNKEL (reference sequence).